This T cell receptor (beta chain) was retrieved from a study of a mutant IDH1 vaccine in newly diagnosed glioma. Across the study: Among treated patients, approximately 62% were male and around 38% female, and mean age was about 41 years.

The sample's time point: week 35, safety follow-up. Vaccinated patients received 300 ug of mutant IDH1 20-mer peptide per dose, with topical imiquimod. Patients in the study were vaccinated eight times, receiving shots in weeks 1, 3, 5, 7, 11, 15, 19 and 23. Astrocytomas that were new, WHO grade 3 or 4, IDH1-mutant and ATRX-lost were present in the donors. Assay: immunoSEQ multiplex PCR; the TCRdb copy retains only in-frame clones and omits some. The sample includes tens of thousands of clones, about 85% of them seen just once. Of note for this clone: Antigen: not known.

With 1 base clipped from V and 7 bases from J, the junction kept 9 bases outside the gene matches. CDR3 length equals 15 residues. Germline CDR1 and CDR2: KGHSH and LQKENI. Here the sequenced sample was PBMCs, taken from a glioma patient whose treatment included an IDH1 peptide vaccine. This TCR was recovered from a young man with glioma. The V gene is TRBV18, the J gene TRBJ2-7; TRBD1 aligns across 8 bases. CDR3 in amino acids: CASSPRGTGSVEQYF. The DNA for the CDR3 is TGTGCCAGCTCACCACGGGGGACAGGAAGCGTGGAGCAGTACTTC.